This entry features one TCR beta chain sequence. Its specificity is not known. From germline, CDR1 is SGHTA and CDR2 FQGNSA. This CDR3 is 16 amino acids long. The germline V and J ends were trimmed by 2 bases and 0 bases, with 8 bases remaining between them. This entry is derived from a study of immune evolution from preneoplasia to lung adenocarcinoma. Study-level findings and limits: From normal lung to invasive adenocarcinoma, top clone frequencies appeared to decrease. Later-stage lesions seemingly showed higher T cell density and diversity than normal lung.

The protocol was immunoSEQ multiplex PCR, while the TCRdb copy is restricted to in-frame clones and leaves out a portion. The data contain more than 12,000 clones, more than 75% of them singletons. Histologic diagnosis was independently verified by two lung pathologists. Macro-dissection enriched premalignant or tumor cells before nucleic acid extraction. V is TRBV7-2 and J is TRBJ1-6; D gene uncertain. The sequenced sample consisted of FFPE minimally invasive lung adenocarcinoma tissue. The receptor was derived from a person aged 55-80 years with lung adenocarcinoma. The CDR3 spells CASSLPRSSYNSPLHF. The CDR3 DNA is TGTGCCAGCAGCTTACCCCGAAGCTCCTATAATTCACCCCTCCACTTT.